The rows below give T cell receptor beta chains drawn from one sample of a study of molecular identifiers for immune sequencing clone quantification. From the PCR reads, TCRdb called clonotypes with MiXCR, one entry per CDR3 protein. The table lists under 800,000 distinct CDR3 sequences, about 25% of them singletons. The source material was naive CD8+ T cells from blood, with Jurkat cell RNA spiked in. These receptors were taken from a human donor in good health. Some libraries in this study had Jurkat cell RNA spiked in. Each CDR3 is given with its conserved first and last residue. The order of the fields is clone size, V gene, D gene, J gene, CDR3 DNA, CDR3 protein. A D gene is named only where the DNA matches it firmly. Not all rows give a size; the values are once, few, many and, for expanded clones, a class.

>many|TRBV9|NA|TRBJ2-6
TGTGCCAGCAGCGTAGACAGCTCTGGGGCCAACGTCCTGACTTTC
CASSVDSSGANVLTF
>NA|TRBV30|NA|TRBJ2-3
TGTGCCTGGAGTGCCCCAGGGCCCCGAGATACGCAGTATTTT
CAWSAPGPRDTQYF
>NA|TRBV7-2|NA|TRBJ1-3
TGTGCCAGCAGCTGGGACACCCGCTCTGGAAACACCATATATTTT
CASSWDTRSGNTIYF
>few|TRBV7-9|NA|TRBJ1-2
TGTGCCAGCAGCTCCCCCAGCCAGGAGTATTTCTATGGCTACACCTTC
CASSSPSQEYFYGYTF
>NA|TRBV12-3/TRBV12-4|TRBD2|TRBJ2-7
TGTGCCAGCAGTTCCGCGGGAGGCCCTGGGGTGCAGTACTTC
CASSSAGGPGVQYF
>few|TRBV4-1|NA|TRBJ1-5
TGCGCCAGCAGCCCCTGGGCAGACAATCAGCCCCAGCATTTT
CASSPWADNQPQHF
>few|TRBV19|TRBD2|TRBJ2-1
TGTGCCAATAGCGGGACTAGCGGGTTTCTTGAGCAGTTCTTC
CANSGTSGFLEQFF
>NA|TRBV7-9|NA|TRBJ2-7
TGTGCCAGCAGCTTAGTCGCGGGTTTAACTACCTACGAGCAGTACTTC
CASSLVAGLTTYEQYF
>few|TRBV6-5|TRBD1|TRBJ1-6
TGTGCCAGCAGTTACTCGGACAGGGCTAATTCACCCCTCCACTTT
CASSYSDRANSPLHF
>many|TRBV5-1|NA|TRBJ2-1
TGCGCCAGCAGCCAAGGATGGCGGCCCGATGAGCAGTTCTTC
CASSQGWRPDEQFF
>many|TRBV27|TRBD1|TRBJ2-3
TGTGCCAGCAGTTCATCCGGGACAGGGCCCCTAGATACGCAGTATTTT
CASSSSGTGPLDTQYF
>many|TRBV7-9|NA|TRBJ2-1
TGTGCCAGCAGCTTAGGAGGCAGGGCCCAAAGGGATGAGCAGTTCTTC
CASSLGGRAQRDEQFF
>NA|TRBV12-3/TRBV12-4|NA|TRBJ1-3
TGTGCCAGCAGTTTAGACGCGGGGGCAGGGTTCTCTGGAAACACCATATATTTT
CASSLDAGAGFSGNTIYF
>NA|TRBV2|NA|TRBJ2-7
TGTGCCAGCAGTGAAATTAGGGGATCCTACGAGCAGTACTTC
CASSEIRGSYEQYF
>NA|TRBV10-3|TRBD2|TRBJ2-7
TGTGCCATCAGTGAAGGGACTAGCGGGAGGGCCGCGTACGAGCAGTACTTC
CAISEGTSGRAAYEQYF
>once|TRBV24-1|NA|TRBJ1-4
TGTGCCACCAGAGGGACGGCCCTATATAATGAAAATCTGTTTTTT
CATRGTALYNENLFF
>many|TRBV12-3/TRBV12-4|TRBD1|TRBJ2-3
TGTGCCAGCAGTTTAGGGGACAGTAGCACAGATACGCAGTATTTT
CASSLGDSSTDTQYF
>many|TRBV25-1|NA|TRBJ2-7
TGTGCCACCAGCCTTTCGGGGGTCTCCTACGAGCAGTACTTC
CATSLSGVSYEQYF
>many|TRBV6-5|NA|TRBJ1-1
TGTGCCAGCAGTTACTCCGCCGCGGGGTACACTGAAGCTTTCTTT
CASSYSAAGYTEAFF
>NA|TRBV4-2|NA|TRBJ2-5
TGTGCCAGCAGCCAAGGGCAAGGCCTCCAAGAGCCCCAGTACTTC
CASSQGQGLQEPQYF
>many|TRBV28|NA|TRBJ1-1
TGTGCCAGCAGCCCTACAGGGTCGAACACTGAAGCTTTCTTT
CASSPTGSNTEAFF
>NA|TRBV15|TRBD2|TRBJ2-1
TGTGCCACCAGCACCCTAGCGGGAGGGGGAGATGAGCAGTTCTTC
CATSTLAGGGDEQFF
>few|TRBV6-6|NA|TRBJ1-4
TGTGCCAGCAGTTACTCGGACGCCGCAACTAATGAAAAACTGTTTTTT
CASSYSDAATNEKLFF
>few|TRBV3-2|NA|TRBJ2-2
TGTGCCAGCAGCCGAGAACAGAGGGCCACCGGGGAGCTGTTTTTT
CASSREQRATGELFF
>NA|TRBV7-3|TRBD2|TRBJ2-3
TGTGCCAGCAGCCCCGGGCCAGCGGGAGGGACCACAGATACGCAGTATTTT
CASSPGPAGGTTDTQYF
>few|TRBV5-1|NA|TRBJ2-2
TGCGCCAGCAGCTTGGTTGCAGGGGCGGGCACCGGGGAGCTGTTTTTT
CASSLVAGAGTGELFF
>few|TRBV9|TRBD2|TRBJ2-3
TGTGCCAGCAGCGTAGCAGCGGGAGTCCCAGATACGCAGTATTTT
CASSVAAGVPDTQYF
>NA|TRBV7-8|NA|TRBJ1-5
TGTGCCAGCAGCGCCACTGTGAGGGGAGGCAATCAGCCCCAGCATTTT
CASSATVRGGNQPQHF
>many|TRBV4-1|NA|TRBJ1-1
TGCGCCAGCAGCCAAGATGAACAAACTGGTCGGGACACTGAAGCTTTCTTT
CASSQDEQTGRDTEAFF
>many|TRBV7-9|NA|TRBJ1-1
TGTGCCAGCAGCTTAACGTCAGAGAACACTGAAGCTTTCTTT
CASSLTSENTEAFF
>many|TRBV6-5|NA|TRBJ2-2
TGTGCCAGCAACAGGGACATCTACACCGGGGAGCTGTTTTTT
CASNRDIYTGELFF
>few|TRBV5-3|NA|TRBJ1-2
TGTGCAGGGGGGGAAGCCTATGGCTACACCTTC
CAGGEAYGYTF
>many|TRBV2|NA|TRBJ2-3
TGTGCCAGCAGTGATCCGACAGCTAGCACAGATACGCAGTATTTT
CASSDPTASTDTQYF